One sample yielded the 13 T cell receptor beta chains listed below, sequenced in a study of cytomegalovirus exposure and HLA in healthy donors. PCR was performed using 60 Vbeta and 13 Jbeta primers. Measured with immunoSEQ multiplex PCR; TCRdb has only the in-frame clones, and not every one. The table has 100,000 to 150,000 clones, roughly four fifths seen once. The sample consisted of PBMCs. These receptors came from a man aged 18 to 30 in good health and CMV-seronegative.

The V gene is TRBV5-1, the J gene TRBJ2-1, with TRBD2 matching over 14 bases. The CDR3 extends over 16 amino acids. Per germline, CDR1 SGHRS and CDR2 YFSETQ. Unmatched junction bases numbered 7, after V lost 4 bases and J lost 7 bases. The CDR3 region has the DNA TGCGCCAGCAGCGAGACTAGCGGGGGGGTAGGGAATGAGCAGTTCTTC. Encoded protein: CASSETSGGVGNEQFF.

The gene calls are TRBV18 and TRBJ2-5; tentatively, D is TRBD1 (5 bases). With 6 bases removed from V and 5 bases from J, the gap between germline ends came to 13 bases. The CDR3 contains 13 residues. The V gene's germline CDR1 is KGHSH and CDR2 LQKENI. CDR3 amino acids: CASSLNSGETQYF. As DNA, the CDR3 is TGTGCCAGCTCCCTCAACTCAGGGGAGACCCAGTACTTC.

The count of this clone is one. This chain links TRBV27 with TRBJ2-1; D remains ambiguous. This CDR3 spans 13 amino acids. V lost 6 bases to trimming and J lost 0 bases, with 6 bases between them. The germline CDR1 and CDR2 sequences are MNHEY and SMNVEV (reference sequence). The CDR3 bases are TGTGCCAGCAGGGTCAGCTCCTACAATGAGCAGTTCTTC. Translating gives CASRVSSYNEQFF.

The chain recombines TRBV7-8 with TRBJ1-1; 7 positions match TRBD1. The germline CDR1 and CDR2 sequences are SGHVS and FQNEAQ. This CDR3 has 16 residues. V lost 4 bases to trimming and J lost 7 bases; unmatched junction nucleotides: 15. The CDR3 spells CASSSTSPNRGLEAFF. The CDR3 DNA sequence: TGTGCCAGCAGCTCCACAAGCCCTAACAGGGGACTTGAAGCTTTCTTT.

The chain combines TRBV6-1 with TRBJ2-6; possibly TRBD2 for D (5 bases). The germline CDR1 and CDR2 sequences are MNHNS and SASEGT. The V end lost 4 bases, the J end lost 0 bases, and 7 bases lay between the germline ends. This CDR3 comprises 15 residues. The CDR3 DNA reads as TGTGCCAGCAGTGTCGGGGACTCTGGGGCCAACGTCCTGACTTTC. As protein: CASSVGDSGANVLTF.

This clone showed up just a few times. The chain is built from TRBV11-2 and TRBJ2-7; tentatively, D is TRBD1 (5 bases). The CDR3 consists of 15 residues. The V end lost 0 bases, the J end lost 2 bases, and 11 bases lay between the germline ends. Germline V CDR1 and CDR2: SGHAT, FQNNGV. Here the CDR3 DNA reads TGTGCCAGCAGCTTAGACGGAACGGACACCTACGAGCAGTACTTC. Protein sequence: CASSLDGTDTYEQYF.

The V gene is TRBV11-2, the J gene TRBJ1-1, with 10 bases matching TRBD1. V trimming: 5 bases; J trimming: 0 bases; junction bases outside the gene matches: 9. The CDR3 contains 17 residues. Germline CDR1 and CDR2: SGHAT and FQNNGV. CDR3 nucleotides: TGTGCCAGCAGCACCGGGACAGGGGTGCTCATGAACACTGAAGCTTTCTTT. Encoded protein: CASSTGTGVLMNTEAFF. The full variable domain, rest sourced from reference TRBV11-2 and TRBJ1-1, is EAGVAQSPRYKIIEKRQSVAFWCNPISGHATLYWYQQILGQGPKLLIQFQNNGVVDDSQLPKDRFSAERLKGVDSTLKIQPAKLEDSAVYLCASSTGTGVLMNTEAFFGQGTRLTVV.

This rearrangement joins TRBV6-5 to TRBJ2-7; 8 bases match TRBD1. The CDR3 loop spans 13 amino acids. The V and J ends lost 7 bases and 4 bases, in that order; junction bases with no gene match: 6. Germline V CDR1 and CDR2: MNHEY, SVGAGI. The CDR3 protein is CASTRGQGYEQYF. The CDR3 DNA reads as TGTGCCAGCACCCGTGGACAGGGTTACGAGCAGTACTTC.

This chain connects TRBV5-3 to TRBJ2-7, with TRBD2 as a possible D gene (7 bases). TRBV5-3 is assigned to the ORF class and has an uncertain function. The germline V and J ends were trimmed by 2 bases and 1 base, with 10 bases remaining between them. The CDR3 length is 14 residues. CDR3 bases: TGTGCCAGAAGCTTAGAGGGGGGGTCCTACGAGCAGTACTTC. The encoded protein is CARSLEGGSYEQYF.

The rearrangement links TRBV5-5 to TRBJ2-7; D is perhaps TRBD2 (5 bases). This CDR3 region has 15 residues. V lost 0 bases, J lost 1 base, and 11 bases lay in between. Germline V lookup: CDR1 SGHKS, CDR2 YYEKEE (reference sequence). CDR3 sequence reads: CASSLAGVTSYEQYF. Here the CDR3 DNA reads TGTGCCAGCAGCTTGGCCGGGGTAACATCCTACGAGCAGTACTTC.

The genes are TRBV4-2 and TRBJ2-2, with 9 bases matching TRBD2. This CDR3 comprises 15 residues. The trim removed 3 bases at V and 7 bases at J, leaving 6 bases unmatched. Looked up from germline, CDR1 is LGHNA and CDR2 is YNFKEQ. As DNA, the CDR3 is TGTGCCAGCAGCCATACCGCGGGGGGGGGCGGGGAGCTGTTTTTT. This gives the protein CASSHTAGGGGELFF.

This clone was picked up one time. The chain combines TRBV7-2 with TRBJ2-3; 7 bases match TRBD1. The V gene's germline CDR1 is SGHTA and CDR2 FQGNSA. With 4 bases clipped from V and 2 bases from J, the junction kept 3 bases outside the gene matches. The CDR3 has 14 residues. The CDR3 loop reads CASSSQGTTDTQYF. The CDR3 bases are TGTGCCAGCAGCTCACAGGGGACCACAGATACGCAGTATTTT.

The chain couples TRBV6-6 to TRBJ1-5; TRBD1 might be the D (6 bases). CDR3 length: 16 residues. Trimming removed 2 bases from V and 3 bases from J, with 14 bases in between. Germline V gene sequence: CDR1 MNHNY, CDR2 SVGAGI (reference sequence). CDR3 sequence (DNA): TGTGCCAGCAGTTACGAGGGACAAGTTTCCAATCAGCCCCAGCATTTT. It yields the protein CASSYEGQVSNQPQHF.